Listed below are T cell receptor beta chains from one sample, sequenced in a study of control samples from healthy donors and cancer patients. Using immunoSEQ multiplex PCR, the repertoire was profiled, and TCRdb retains in-frame clones only, with some absent. The data contain tens of thousands of clones, 85% of them singletons. Source material: blood. These receptors were obtained from a man in his forties in good health. Each CDR3 is given with its conserved first and last residue. The D gene is left open where the match is weak. The size field is filled for only some rows; it gives once, few, many or a size class.

size,V,J,D,CDR3
.,TRBV7-9,TRBJ2-2,TRBD2,CASSQVPGGDGELFF
few,TRBV6-6,TRBJ1-3,.,CASRGPGNTIYF
few,TRBV27,TRBJ1-2,TRBD1,CASRRDRGPGYTF
.,TRBV6-5,TRBJ2-1,TRBD2,CASTPPGLSGGEQFF
few,TRBV5-8,TRBJ1-5,.,CASSLRGWGDQPQHF
once,TRBV7-2,TRBJ1-3,.,CASSAGHLTSGNTIYF
.,TRBV7-8,TRBJ1-1,.,CASSFGYMNTEAFF
.,TRBV7-9,TRBJ1-3,.,CASSLLALSGNTIYF
.,TRBV7-2,TRBJ2-1,TRBD2,CASSPIAGRLDEQFF
.,TRBV24-1,TRBJ2-1,.,CATSDPEVSSYNEQFF
.,TRBV6-5,TRBJ2-7,.,CASSYGRARYEQYF
.,TRBV9,TRBJ2-3,TRBD2,CASSAMGLAGVADTQYF
.,TRBV6-5,TRBJ1-3,.,CASHTSSGNTIYF
.,TRBV19,TRBJ1-1,TRBD1,CASSTQGAQYTEAFF
few,TRBV3-1/TRBV3-2,TRBJ1-1,.,CASSQVGALNTEAFF
.,TRBV2,TRBJ2-7,.,CASTAGSYEQYF
.,TRBV6-5,TRBJ1-1,.,CASSYSIPAMNTEAFF
.,TRBV6-2/TRBV6-3,TRBJ1-2,TRBD1,CASSSTGSYGYTF
.,TRBV7-9,TRBJ1-2,TRBD1,CASSSGQESGYTF
.,TRBV7-9,TRBJ1-1,.,CASRIRAVTEAFF
.,TRBV7-9,TRBJ2-5,TRBD1,CASSARTGGETQYF
.,TRBV5-4,TRBJ1-6,TRBD1,CASSLFRGINNSPLHF
.,TRBV4-3,TRBJ2-1,.,CASSPSVLRPQFF
.,TRBV27,TRBJ2-2,.,CASSPMGALNTGELFF
.,TRBV5-1,TRBJ2-3,.,CASSLAVLADTQYF
.,TRBV5-5,TRBJ1-4,TRBD1,CASSLAGTGGNEKLFF
once,TRBV6-6,TRBJ2-1,.,CASSYSTRISYNEQFF
few,TRBV30,TRBJ1-6,.,CAWRILTADNSPLHF
once,TRBV7-7,TRBJ2-2,.,CASSFLGGGGELFF
.,TRBV19,TRBJ1-5,.,CASSIQEASGNQPQHF
.,TRBV2,TRBJ1-4,.,CASRVYGGEKLFF
.,TRBV5-1,TRBJ2-2,TRBD1,CASSYRTGQRGTGELFF
.,TRBV7-6,TRBJ2-5,TRBD1,CASSSRDRGRQETQYF
.,TRBV9,TRBJ1-1,.,CASSVVLNTEAFF
.,TRBV19,TRBJ1-1,.,CASSIQGNTEAFF
.,TRBV27,TRBJ1-3,TRBD1,CASSRQGSSGNTIYF
.,TRBV7-9,TRBJ2-1,TRBD1,CASSSRGTQDEQFF
.,TRBV7-2,TRBJ2-7,TRBD1,CASSFPGRQGYEQYF
.,TRBV7-2,TRBJ1-1,.,CASSLYSPYSGGFEAFF
once,TRBV5-1,TRBJ2-7,TRBD1,CASSSDRGVDEQYF
.,TRBV2,TRBJ2-5,.,CASSETGKRQETQYF